The T cell receptor beta chain described here comes from a study of siplizumab effects on memory and regulatory T cells. Study-wide results and caveats: The study found that mappable alloreactive CD4+ clones averaged 68.8% Treg-derived with siplizumab and roughly 27% in controls. Tracing alloreactive clones into unstimulated subsets worked for only a minor fraction of them.

The germline V and J ends were trimmed by 6 bases and 0 bases, with 12 bases remaining between them. Looked up from germline, CDR1 is MNHEY and CDR2 is SVGAGI. The CDR3 extends over 15 amino acids. With respect to this clone: The antigen is unknown.

Each sample had 80,000 to 100,000 TCR templates assayed. TCRdb's table, derived via immunoSEQ multiplex PCR, lists solely in-frame clones and lacks some. This table has 75,000 to 100,000 clones, around 94% appearing once. Material for sequencing was non-Treg CD4+ T cells sorted from blood. This chain links TRBV6-5 with TRBJ1-3; D might be TRBD1 (5 bases). The sequence was obtained from a human donor in good health. CDR3 loop: CASSYRQSSGNTIYF. The DNA of the CDR3 is TGTGCCAGCAGCTACCGACAGAGCTCTGGAAACACCATATATTTT.